One T cell receptor beta chain is described in this entry. Its antigen is unidentified. V dropped 2 bases and J dropped 7 bases, with 5 bases sitting between them. This CDR3 region has 11 residues. CDR1 is SGHTA, CDR2 FQGNSA, per germline. TCRdb keeps only in-frame clones here, not all; method: immunoSEQ multiplex PCR. The data contain roughly 26,000 clones, 84% of them seen just once; the ten biggest clones take up 24%. This entry is derived from a study of lymphopenia after photon versus proton radiotherapy. Findings of the study overall: A bigger post-nadir fall in TCR diversity correlated inversely with survival time in deceased patients. Survival link was tested only in deceased patients; proton benefit remains a possibility. Under photons, naive T cells and diversity fell while effector/memory populations rose.

The V gene is TRBV7-2, the J gene TRBJ1-1; D ambiguous. The input for sequencing was peripheral blood, taken from a patient treated with photon-based radiotherapy. The clonotype was recovered from a man aged 40-50 years with gastric cancer. The CDR3 spells CASSLTYEAFF. The DNA for the CDR3 is TGTGCCAGCAGCTTAACCTATGAAGCTTTCTTT.